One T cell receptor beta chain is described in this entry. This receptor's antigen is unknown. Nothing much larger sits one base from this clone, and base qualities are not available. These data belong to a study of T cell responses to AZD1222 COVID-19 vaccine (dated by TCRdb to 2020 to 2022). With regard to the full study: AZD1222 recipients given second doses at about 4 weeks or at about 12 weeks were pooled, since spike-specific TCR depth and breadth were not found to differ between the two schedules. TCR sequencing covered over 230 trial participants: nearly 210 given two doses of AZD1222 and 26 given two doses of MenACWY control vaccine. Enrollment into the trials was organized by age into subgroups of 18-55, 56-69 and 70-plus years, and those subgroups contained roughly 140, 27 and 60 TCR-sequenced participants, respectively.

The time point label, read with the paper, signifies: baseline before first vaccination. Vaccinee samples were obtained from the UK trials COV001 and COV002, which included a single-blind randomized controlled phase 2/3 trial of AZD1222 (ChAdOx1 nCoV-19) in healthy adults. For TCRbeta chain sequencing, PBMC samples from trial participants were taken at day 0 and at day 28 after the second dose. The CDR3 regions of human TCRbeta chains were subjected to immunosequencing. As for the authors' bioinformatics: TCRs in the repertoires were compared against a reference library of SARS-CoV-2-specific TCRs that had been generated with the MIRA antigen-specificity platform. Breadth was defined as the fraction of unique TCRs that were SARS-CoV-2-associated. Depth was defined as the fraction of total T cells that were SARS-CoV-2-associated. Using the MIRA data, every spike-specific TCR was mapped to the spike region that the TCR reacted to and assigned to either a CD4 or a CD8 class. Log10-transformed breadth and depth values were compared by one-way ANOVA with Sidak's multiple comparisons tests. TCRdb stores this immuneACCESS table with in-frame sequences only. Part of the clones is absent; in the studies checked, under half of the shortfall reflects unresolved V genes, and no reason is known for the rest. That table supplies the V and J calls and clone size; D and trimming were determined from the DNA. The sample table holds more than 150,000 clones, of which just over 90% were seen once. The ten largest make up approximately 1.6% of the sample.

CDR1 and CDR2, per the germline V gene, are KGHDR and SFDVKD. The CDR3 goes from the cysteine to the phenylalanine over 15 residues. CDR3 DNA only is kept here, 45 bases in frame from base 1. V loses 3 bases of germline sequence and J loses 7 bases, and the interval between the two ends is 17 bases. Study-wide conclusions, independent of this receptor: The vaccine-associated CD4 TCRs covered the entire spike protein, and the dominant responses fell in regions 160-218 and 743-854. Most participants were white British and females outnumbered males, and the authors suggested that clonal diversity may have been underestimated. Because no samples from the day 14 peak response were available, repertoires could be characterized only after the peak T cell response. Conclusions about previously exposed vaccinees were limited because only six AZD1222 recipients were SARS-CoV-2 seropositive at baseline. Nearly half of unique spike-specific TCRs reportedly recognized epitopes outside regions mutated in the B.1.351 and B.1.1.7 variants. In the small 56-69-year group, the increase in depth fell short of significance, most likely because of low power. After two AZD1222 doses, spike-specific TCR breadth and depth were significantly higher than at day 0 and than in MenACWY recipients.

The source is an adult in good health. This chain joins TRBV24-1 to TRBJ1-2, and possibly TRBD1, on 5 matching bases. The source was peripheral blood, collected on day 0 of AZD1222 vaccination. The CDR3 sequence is CATSDPGEGIRGYTF. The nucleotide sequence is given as TGTGCCACCAGTGATCCCGGCGAGGGGATCCGTGGCTACACCTTC.